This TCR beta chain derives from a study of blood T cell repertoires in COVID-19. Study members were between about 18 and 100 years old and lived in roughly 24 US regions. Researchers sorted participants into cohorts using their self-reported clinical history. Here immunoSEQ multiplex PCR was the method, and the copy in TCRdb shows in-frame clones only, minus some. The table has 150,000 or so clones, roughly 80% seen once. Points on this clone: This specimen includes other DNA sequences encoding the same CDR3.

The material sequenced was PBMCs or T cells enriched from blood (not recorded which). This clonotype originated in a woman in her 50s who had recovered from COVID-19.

CDR3 protein: CASKGVNTEAFF. The CDR3, as DNA: TGTGCCAGCAAAGGGGTGAACACTGAAGCTTTCTTT. The chain couples TRBV28 to TRBJ1-1; the D gene is possibly TRBD1 (5 bases). The V and J ends lost 7 bases and 0 bases respectively, with 6 bases between them. Germline V gene lookup returns CDR1 MDHEN and CDR2 SYDVKM. This CDR3 is built from 12 residues. Full variable domain (outside the CDR3, taken from reference TRBV28 and TRBJ1-1): DVKVTQSSRYLVKRTGEKVFLECVQDMDHENMFWYRQDPGLGLRLIYFSYDVKMKEKGDIPEGYSVSREKKERFSLILESASTNQTSMYLCASKGVNTEAFFGQGTRLTVV.